The sequence of this TCR beta chain was determined in a study of blood T cell repertoires in COVID-19. In the study overall: The United States, Italy and Spain supplied acute and convalescent COVID-19 samples.

Original methodology: Quantification of nucleated cells was approximated via reference gene primer amplification. Generated by immunoSEQ multiplex PCR, the TCRdb table keeps only in-frame clones and is missing some. The V and J calls and the clone size are those of that table, but D and trimming were determined from the DNA. Of 87,000 or so clones in the sample, about 85% were seen once. The Seattle patients, enrolled during active infection, were followed longitudinally. CDR3 length: 15 residues. The germline V gene encodes CDR1 MNHEY and CDR2 SVGEGT. V was clipped by 5 bases and J by 4 bases; unmatched bases: 9.

V and J are TRBV6-2 or TRBV6-3 and TRBJ1-2; 8 bases are shared with TRBD1. The sample taken for sequencing was peripheral blood. The clonotype was recovered from a woman older than 75 with COVID-19, enrolled during active disease. The CDR3 spells CASSKGQGARYGYTF. CDR3 DNA: TGTGCCAGCAGTAAAGGACAGGGCGCACGCTATGGCTACACCTTC.